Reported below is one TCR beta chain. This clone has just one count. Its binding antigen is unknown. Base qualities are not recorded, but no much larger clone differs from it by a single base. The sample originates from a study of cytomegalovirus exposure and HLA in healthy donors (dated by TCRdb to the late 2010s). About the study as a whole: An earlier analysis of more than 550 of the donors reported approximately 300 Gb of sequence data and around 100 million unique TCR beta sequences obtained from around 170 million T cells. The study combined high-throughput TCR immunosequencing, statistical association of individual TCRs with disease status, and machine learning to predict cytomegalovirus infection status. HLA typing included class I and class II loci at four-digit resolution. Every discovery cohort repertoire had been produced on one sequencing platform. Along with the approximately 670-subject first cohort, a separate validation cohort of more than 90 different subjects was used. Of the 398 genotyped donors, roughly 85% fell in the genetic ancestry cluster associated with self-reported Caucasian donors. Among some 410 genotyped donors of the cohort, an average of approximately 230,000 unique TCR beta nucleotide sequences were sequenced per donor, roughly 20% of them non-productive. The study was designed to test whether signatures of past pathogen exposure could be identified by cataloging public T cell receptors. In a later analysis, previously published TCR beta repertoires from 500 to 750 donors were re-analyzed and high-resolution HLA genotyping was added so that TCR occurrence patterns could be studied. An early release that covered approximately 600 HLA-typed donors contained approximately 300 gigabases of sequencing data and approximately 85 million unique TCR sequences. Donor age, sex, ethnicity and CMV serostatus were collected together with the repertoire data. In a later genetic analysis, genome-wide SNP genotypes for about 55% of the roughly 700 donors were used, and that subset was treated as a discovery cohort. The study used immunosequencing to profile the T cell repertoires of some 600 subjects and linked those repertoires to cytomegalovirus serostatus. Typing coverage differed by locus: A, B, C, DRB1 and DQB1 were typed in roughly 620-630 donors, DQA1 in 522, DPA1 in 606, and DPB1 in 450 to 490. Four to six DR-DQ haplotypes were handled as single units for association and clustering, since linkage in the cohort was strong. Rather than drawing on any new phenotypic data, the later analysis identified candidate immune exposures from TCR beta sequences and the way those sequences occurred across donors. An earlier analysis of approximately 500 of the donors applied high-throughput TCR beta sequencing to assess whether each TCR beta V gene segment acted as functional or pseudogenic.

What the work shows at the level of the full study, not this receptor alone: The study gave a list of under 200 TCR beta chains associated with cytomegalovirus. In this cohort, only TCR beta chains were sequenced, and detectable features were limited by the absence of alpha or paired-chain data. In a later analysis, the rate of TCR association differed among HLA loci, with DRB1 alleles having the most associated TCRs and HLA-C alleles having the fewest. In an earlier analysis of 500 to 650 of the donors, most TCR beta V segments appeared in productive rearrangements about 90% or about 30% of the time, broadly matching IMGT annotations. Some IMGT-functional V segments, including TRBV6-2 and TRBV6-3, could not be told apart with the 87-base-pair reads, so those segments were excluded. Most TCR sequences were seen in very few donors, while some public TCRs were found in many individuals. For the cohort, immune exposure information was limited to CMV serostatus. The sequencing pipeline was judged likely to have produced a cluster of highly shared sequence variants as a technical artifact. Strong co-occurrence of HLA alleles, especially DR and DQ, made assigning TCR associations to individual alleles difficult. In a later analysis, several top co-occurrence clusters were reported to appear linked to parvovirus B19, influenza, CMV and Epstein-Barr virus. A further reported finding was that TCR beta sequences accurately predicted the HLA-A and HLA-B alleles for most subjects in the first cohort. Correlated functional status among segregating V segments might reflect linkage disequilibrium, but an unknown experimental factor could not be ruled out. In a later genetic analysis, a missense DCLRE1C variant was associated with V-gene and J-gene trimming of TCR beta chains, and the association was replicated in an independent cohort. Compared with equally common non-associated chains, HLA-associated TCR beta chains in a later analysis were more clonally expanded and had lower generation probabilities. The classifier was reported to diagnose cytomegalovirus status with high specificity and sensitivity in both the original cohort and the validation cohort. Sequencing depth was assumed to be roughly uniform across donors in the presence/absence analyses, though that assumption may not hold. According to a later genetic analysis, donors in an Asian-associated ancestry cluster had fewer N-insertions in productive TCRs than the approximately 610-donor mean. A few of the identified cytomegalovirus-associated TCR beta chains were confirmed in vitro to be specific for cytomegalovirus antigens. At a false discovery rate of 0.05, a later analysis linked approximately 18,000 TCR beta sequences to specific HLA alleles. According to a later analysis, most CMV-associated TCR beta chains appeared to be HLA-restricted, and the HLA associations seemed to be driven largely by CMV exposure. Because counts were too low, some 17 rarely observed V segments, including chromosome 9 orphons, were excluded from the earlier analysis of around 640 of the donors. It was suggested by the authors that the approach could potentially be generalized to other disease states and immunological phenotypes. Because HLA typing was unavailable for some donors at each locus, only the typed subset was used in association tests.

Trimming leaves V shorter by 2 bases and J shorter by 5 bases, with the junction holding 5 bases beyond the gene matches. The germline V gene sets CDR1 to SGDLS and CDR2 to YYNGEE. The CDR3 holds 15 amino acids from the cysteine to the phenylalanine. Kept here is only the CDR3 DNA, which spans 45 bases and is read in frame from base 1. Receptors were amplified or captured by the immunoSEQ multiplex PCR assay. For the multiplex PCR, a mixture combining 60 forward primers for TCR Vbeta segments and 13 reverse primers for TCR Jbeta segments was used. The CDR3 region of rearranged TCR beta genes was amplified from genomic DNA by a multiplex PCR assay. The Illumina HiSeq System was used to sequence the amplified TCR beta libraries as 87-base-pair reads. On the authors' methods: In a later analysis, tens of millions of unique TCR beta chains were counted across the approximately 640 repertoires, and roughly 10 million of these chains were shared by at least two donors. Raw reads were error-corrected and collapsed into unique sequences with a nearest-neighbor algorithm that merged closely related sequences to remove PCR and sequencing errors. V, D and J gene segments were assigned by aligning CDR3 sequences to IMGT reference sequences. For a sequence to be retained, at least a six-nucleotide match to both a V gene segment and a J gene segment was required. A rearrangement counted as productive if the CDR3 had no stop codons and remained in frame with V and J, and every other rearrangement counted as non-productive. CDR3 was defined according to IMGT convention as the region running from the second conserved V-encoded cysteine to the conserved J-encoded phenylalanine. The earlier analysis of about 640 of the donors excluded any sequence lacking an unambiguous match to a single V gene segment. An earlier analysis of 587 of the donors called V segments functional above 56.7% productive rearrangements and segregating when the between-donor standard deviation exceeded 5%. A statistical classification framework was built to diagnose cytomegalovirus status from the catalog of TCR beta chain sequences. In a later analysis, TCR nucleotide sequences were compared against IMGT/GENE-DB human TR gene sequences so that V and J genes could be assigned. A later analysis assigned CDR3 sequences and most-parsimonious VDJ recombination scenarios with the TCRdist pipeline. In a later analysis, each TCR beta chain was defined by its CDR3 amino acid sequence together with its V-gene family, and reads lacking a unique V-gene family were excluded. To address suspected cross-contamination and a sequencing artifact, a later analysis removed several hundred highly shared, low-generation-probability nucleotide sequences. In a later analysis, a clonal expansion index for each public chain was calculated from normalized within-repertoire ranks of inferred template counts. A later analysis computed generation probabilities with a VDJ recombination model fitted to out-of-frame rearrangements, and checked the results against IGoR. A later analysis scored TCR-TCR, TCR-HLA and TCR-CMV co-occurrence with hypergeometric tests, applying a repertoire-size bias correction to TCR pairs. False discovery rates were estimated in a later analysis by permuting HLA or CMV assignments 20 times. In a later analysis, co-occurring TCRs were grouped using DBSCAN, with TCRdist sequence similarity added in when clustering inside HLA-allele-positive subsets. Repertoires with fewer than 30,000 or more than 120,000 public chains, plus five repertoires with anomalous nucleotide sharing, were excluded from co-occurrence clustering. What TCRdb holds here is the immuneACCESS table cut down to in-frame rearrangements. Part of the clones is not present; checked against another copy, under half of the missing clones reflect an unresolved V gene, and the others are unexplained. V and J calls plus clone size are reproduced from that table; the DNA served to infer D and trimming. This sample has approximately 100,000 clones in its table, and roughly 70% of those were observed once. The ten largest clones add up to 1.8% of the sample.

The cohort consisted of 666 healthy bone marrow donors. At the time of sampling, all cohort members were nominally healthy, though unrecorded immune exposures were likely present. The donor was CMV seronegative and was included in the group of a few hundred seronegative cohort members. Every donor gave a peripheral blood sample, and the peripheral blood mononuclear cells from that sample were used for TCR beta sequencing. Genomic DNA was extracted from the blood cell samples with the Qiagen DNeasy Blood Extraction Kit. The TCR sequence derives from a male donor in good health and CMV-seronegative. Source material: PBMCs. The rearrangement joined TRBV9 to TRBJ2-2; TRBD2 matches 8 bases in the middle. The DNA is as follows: TGTGCCAGCAGCGTTGCGGGGGGAAGAACCGGGGAGCTGTTTTTT. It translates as CASSVAGGRTGELFF.